This paragraph covers one T cell receptor (beta chain) sequence. Antigen specificity is unknown. These data originate in a study of early T cells in non-severe SARS-CoV-2 infection. Study summary: Sequencing of unsorted whole blood was done on bulk RNA, leaving chains unpaired. Whole-study findings and limits: There was a bias toward anti-spike CD8 responses in VDJdb matching, which missed private and CD4 specificities.

Attachment of unique molecular identifiers was made to individual cDNA molecules. TCRdb called the 5' RACE reads again in MiXCR, with one record for every CDR3 protein. This table holds about 31,000 distinct CDR3 sequences, under 6% found once. The V and J ends lost 7 bases and 4 bases respectively, with 17 bases between them. This CDR3 has 14 residues. Germline V gene data show CDR1 as MDHEN and CDR2 as SYDVKM. The genes are TRBV28 and TRBJ2-7; D possibly corresponds to TRBD1 (6 bases). Sequenced material: whole blood. This TCR was recovered from an adult who was a healthcare worker with PCR-confirmed SARS-CoV-2 infection or an uninfected control (not recorded which). CDR3 coding DNA: TGTGCCAGCACTTCCAAGGGTAGGGGGTACGAGCAGTACTTC. Protein product: CASTSKGRGYEQYF.